What follows are 5 T cell receptor beta chains derived from one specimen sequenced in a study of tumor-infiltrating lymphocytes in localized non-small cell lung cancer. TCRdb's table, derived via immunoSEQ multiplex PCR, lists solely in-frame clones and lacks some. In the table there are under 15,000 clones, approximately 85% of which are singletons. Sequenced: uninvolved lung tissue not adjacent to the tumor. All receptors derive from a human donor with non-small cell lung cancer.

The chain uses TRBV6-1 and TRBJ2-2; D tentatively fits TRBD1 or TRBD2 (6 bases each). V was pared by 6 bases and J by 7 bases, with 18 bases between. Germline values: CDR1 MNHNS, CDR2 SASEGT. The CDR3 has 15 residues. The CDR3 here is CASSRRGGQVGELFF. CDR3 nucleotides: TGTGCCAGCAGCCGAAGAGGGGGGCAGGTCGGGGAGCTGTTTTTT.

The V and J genes are TRBV6-5 and TRBJ2-3; D unclear. The V end was cut by 4 bases, the J end by 4 bases, with 3 bases between. CDR1 and CDR2 (germline): MNHEY, SVGAGI. The CDR3 is 11 amino acids. This chain's CDR3 is CASSLADTQYF. The CDR3, as DNA: TGTGCCAGCAGTTTGGCAGATACGCAGTATTTT.

This clone came up once. The chain links TRBV28 to TRBJ2-7, with D possibly being TRBD2 (6 bases). Trimming stripped 4 bases from V and 4 bases from J, with 20 bases between. This CDR3 comprises 16 residues. Germline V gene lookup returns CDR1 MDHEN and CDR2 SYDVKM. DNA of the CDR3: TGTGCCAGCAGTTCGAACCCGGTACGGGGGACTTACGAGCAGTACTTC. Its translation is CASSSNPVRGTYEQYF.

This chain connects TRBV5-1 to TRBJ2-1; 9 nucleotides match TRBD2. The CDR3 has 15 residues. V lost 2 bases, J lost 4 bases, and 4 bases stayed unmatched. Germline V gene lookup returns CDR1 SGHRS and CDR2 YFSETQ. The CDR3 loop is CASSFSGGEYNEQFF. The CDR3 nucleotides are TGCGCCAGCAGCTTTAGCGGGGGTGAATACAATGAGCAGTTCTTC. Drawing the rest from reference TRBV5-1 and TRBJ2-1, the complete variable domain is KAGVTQTPRYLIKTRGQQVTLSCSPISGHRSVSWYQQTPGQGLQFLFEYFSETQRNKGNFPGRFSGRQFSNSRSEMNVSTLELGDSALYLCASSFSGGEYNEQFFGPGTRLTVL.

The chain is built from TRBV28 and TRBJ2-4, with TRBD1 matching 9 bases. The CDR3 extends over 17 amino acids. Germline lookup yields CDR1 MDHEN and CDR2 SYDVKM. Germline trimming cut 5 bases from V and 1 base from J; bases unmatched to any gene: 9. The CDR3 region has the DNA TGTGCCAGCAGTCGCGACAGGGGGGAAGGGGCCAAAAACATTCAGTACTTC. Its translation: CASSRDRGEGAKNIQYF.